The rows below give T cell receptor beta chains drawn from one sample of a study of blood T cell repertoires in COVID-19. The repertoire was sequenced with immunoSEQ multiplex PCR; TCRdb's copy has only in-frame clones and lacks some. The sample lists 120,000 to 150,000 clones; 81% were seen once. The source material was peripheral blood. These TCRs come from a human donor with acute or convalescent COVID-19. The donor label of this sample is uncertain. Both conserved end residues are trimmed from each CDR3.

TRBV6-5,TRBJ2-5,ASNVFGETQY
TRBV29-1,TRBJ2-1,SVDRVSYNEQF
TRBV10-3,TRBJ1-4,AISESEKEKLF
TRBV29-1,TRBJ1-5,SVAPDGDQPQH
TRBV12-3/TRBV12-4,TRBJ1-1,ASSSGWRAEAF
TRBV24-1,TRBJ1-2,ATRLHRRAYGYT
TRBV12-3/TRBV12-4,TRBJ1-3,ASSPAGGNTIY
TRBV30,TRBJ1-6,AWRTGEYNSPLH
TRBV11-2,TRBJ1-1,ASSVGQTLNTEAF
TRBV5-6,TRBJ1-2,ASSSLDKYRVNYGYT
TRBV28,TRBJ2-2,ASSFKNGIGDTGELF
TRBV6-5,TRBJ1-2,ASSRGNYGYT
TRBV4-1,TRBJ1-1,ASSQEWGVDTEAF
TRBV7-9,TRBJ1-2,AGGGTRYGYT
TRBV25-1,TRBJ2-7,ASSDSGSSYEQY
TRBV24-1,TRBJ1-2,ATSDWTANYGYT
TRBV19,TRBJ2-3,ASSIKIPGTGGPNTQY
TRBV5-4,TRBJ2-3,ASSPPRLAGGVDTQY
TRBV19,TRBJ1-3,ASSNRSSGNTIY
TRBV11-2,TRBJ2-2,ASSLPDSGTGELF
TRBV10-1,TRBJ2-7,ASSDPGQGEYEQY
TRBV15,TRBJ1-5,ATSRDFIPQH
TRBV24-1,TRBJ2-3,ATSDLAQGRDTQY
TRBV9,TRBJ2-5,ASSASTGKGTQY
TRBV4-2,TRBJ2-1,ASSQAGSQTSEQF
TRBV5-5,TRBJ2-3,ASSLPSLEDTQY
TRBV7-2,TRBJ2-1,ASSWTSGGDEQF
TRBV5-1,TRBJ1-4,ASSLQGTEKLL
TRBV19,TRBJ2-5,ASSSQRETQY
TRBV6-6,TRBJ2-1,ASSSRDRVNEQF
TRBV15,TRBJ2-3,ATSRSGEGTDTQY
TRBV19,TRBJ1-3,ASSIYLDSASGNTIY
TRBV5-4,TRBJ1-2,ASSLEQDYGYT
TRBV27,TRBJ1-2,ASSLGPFYGYT
TRBV5-8,TRBJ2-1,ASSLVDSYYNEQF
TRBV3-1/TRBV3-2,TRBJ2-3,ASSNRDTQY
TRBV5-1,TRBJ1-2,ASSPGTTNLGGYT
TRBV13,TRBJ2-2,ASSSGQGVGTGELF
TRBV11-2,TRBJ1-2,ASSSYREFPGYT
TRBV29-1,TRBJ1-4,SVAGQGYEKLF
TRBV24-1,TRBJ2-7,ATSDPHGSSYEQY
TRBV19,TRBJ1-2,ASSSSDRGNGYT
TRBV3-1/TRBV3-2,TRBJ1-1,ASSGGGVAF
TRBV5-4,TRBJ2-7,ASSSAGQGYSEQY
TRBV6-5,TRBJ1-5,ASRWGANNQPQH
TRBV13,TRBJ2-1,ASSASTGLAYNEQF
TRBV29-1,TRBJ1-1,SVEEGAAGEAF
TRBV4-1,TRBJ2-7,ASSQDPTENYEQY
TRBV6-1,TRBJ1-5,ASSDSDSGIQPQH
TRBV19,TRBJ2-2,ASSNDRRQRDTGELF
TRBV5-6,TRBJ1-2,ASSLVTGDYGYT
TRBV30,TRBJ1-4,AWSALATNEKLF
TRBV19,TRBJ2-7,ASSIGTGGSEQY